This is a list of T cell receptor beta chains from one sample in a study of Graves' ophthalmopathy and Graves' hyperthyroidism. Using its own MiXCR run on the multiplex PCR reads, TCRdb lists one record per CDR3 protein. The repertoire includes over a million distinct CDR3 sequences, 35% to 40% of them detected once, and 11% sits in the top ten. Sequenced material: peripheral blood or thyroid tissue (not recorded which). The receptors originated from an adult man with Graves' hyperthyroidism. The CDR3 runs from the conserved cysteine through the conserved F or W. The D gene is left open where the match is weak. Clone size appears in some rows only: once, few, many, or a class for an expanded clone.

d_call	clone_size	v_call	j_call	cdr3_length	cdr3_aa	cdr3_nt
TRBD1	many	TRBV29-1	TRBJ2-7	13	CSVRDRGFYEQYF	TGCAGCGTTCGGGACAGGGGGTTTTACGAGCAGTACTTC
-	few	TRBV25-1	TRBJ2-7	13	CASSDSTGTRQYF	TGTGCCAGCAGTGATTCTACCGGGACTCGGCAGTACTTC
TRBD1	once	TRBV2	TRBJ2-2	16	CASSGGTVGGTGELFF	TGTGCCAGCAGTGGGGGGACAGTGGGTGGCACCGGGGAGCTGTTTTTT
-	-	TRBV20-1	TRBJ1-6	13	CSARRELGSPLHF	TGCAGTGCTAGAAGGGAATTGGGGTCACCCCTCCACTTT
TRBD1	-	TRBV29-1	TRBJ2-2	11	CSVTGQGELFF	TGCAGCGTTACGGGACAGGGGGAGCTGTTTTTT
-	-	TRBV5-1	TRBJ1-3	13	CASGFSDEDTIYF	TGCGCCAGCGGCTTTTCGGACGAGGACACCATATATTTT
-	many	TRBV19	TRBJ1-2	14	CASSIVTGNYGYTF	TGTGCCAGTAGTATCGTTACAGGAAACTATGGCTACACCTTC
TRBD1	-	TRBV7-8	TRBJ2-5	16	CASSFGGTGVSETQYF	TGTGCCAGCAGCTTTGGTGGGACAGGGGTATCGGAGACCCAGTACTTC
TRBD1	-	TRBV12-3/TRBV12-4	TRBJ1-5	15	CASSPRRGDNQPQHF	TGTGCCAGCAGTCCCCGCAGGGGGGACAATCAGCCCCAGCATTTT
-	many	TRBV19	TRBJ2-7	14	CASSSAAGRDEQYF	TGTGCCAGTAGTAGCGCGGCAGGGCGGGACGAGCAGTACTTC
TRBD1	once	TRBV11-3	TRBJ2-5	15	CASMRQGGTGETQYF	TGTGCCAGCATGCGACAGGGGGGGACGGGAGAGACCCAGTACTTC
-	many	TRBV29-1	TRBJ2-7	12	CSVRDSAYEQYF	TGCAGCGTCCGGGACTCAGCCTACGAGCAGTACTTC
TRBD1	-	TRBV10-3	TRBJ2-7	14	CASRDTGGYYEQYF	TGTGCCAGCAGGGACACAGGGGGCTACTACGAGCAGTACTTC
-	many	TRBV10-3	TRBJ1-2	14	CAISARVLGSGYTF	TGTGCCATCAGTGCCAGGGTTCTCGGAAGTGGCTACACCTTC
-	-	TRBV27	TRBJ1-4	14	CASRRTVSDEKLFF	TGTGCCAGCCGTCGGACAGTTTCCGATGAAAAACTGTTTTTT
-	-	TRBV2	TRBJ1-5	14	CASSDLAVGQPQHF	TGTGCCAGCAGTGACTTAGCGGTCGGTCAGCCCCAGCATTTT
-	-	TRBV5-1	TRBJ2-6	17	CASSPGQFLSGANVLTF	TGCGCCAGCAGCCCCGGACAGTTCCTCTCTGGGGCCAACGTCCTGACTTTC
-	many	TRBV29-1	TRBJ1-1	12	CSVGGGSTEAFF	TGCAGCGTGGGGGGGGGGAGCACTGAAGCTTTCTTT
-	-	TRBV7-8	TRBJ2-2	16	CASSYWGAGNSGELFF	TGTGCCAGCAGTTACTGGGGGGCGGGAAATTCCGGGGAGCTGTTTTTT
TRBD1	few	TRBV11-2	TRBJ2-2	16	CASSPRDRGAAGELFF	TGTGCCAGCAGCCCCCGCGACAGGGGGGCCGCCGGGGAGCTGTTTTTT
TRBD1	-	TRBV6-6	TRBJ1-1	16	CASLGQAQALNTEAFF	TGTGCCAGCTTGGGACAGGCCCAAGCTTTGAACACTGAAGCTTTCTTT
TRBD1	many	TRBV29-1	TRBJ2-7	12	CSVAGQGIEQYF	TGCAGCGTTGCGGGACAGGGGATCGAGCAGTACTTC
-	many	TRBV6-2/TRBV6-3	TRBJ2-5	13	CASNKGIQETQYF	TGTGCCAGCAACAAGGGCATCCAGGAGACCCAGTACTTC
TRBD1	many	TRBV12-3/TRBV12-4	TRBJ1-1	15	CASSLDDREGTEAFF	TGTGCCAGCAGTTTGGACGACAGGGAGGGCACTGAAGCTTTCTTT
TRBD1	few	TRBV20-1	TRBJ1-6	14	CSAPPGGENSPLHF	TGCAGCGCCCCCCCAGGGGGGGAAAATTCACCCCTCCACTTT
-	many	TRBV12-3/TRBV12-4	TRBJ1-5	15	CASSLAGRHNQPQHF	TGTGCCAGCAGTTTAGCGGGCAGACACAATCAGCCCCAGCATTTT
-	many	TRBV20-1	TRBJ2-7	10	CSAGDYEQYF	TGCAGTGCTGGAGACTACGAGCAGTACTTC
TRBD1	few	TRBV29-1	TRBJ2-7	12	CSMTGQGIEQYF	TGCAGCATGACGGGACAGGGTATCGAGCAGTACTTC
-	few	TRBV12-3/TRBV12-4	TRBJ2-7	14	CASSSSRPTYEQYF	TGTGCCAGCAGTTCCTCCAGGCCGACCTACGAGCAGTACTTC
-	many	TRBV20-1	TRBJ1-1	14	CSARDRRGRTEAFF	TGCAGTGCTAGAGATCGGCGGGGTCGGACTGAAGCTTTCTTT
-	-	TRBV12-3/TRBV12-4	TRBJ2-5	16	CASSLTDPYLQETQYF	TGTGCCAGCAGTTTGACAGATCCCTACCTTCAAGAGACCCAGTACTTC
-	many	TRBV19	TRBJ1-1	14	CASSIGGRGTEAFF	TGTGCCAGTAGTATCGGGGGCCGGGGCACTGAAGCTTTCTTT
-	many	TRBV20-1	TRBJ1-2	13	CSARDMGSGGYTF	TGCAGTGCTAGAGATATGGGTAGCGGTGGCTACACCTTC
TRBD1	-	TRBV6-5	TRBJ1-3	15	CASRRQGASGNTIYF	TGTGCCAGCAGACGACAGGGGGCCTCTGGAAACACCATATATTTT
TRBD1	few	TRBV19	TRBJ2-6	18	CASRERRDSFSGANVLTF	TGTGCCAGTAGGGAGAGACGGGACAGTTTTTCTGGGGCCAACGTCCTGACTTTC
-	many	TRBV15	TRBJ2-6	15	CATSGVDSGANVLTF	TGTGCCACCAGCGGGGTCGACTCTGGGGCCAACGTCCTGACTTTC
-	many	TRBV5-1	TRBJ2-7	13	CASTLRGRDEQYF	TGCGCCAGCACTCTTCGGGGTAGGGACGAGCAGTACTTC
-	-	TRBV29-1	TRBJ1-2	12	CSVDGTGGGYTF	TGCAGCGTTGATGGTACGGGAGGGGGCTACACCTTC
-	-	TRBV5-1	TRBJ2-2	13	CASSLPALGELFF	TGCGCCAGCAGCCTCCCGGCCCTCGGGGAGCTGTTTTTT
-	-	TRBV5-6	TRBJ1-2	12	CASSIANYGYTF	TGTGCCAGTAGTATAGCTAACTATGGCTACACCTTC
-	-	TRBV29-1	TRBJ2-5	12	CSVGPELGTQYF	TGCAGCGTTGGTCCCGAATTGGGGACCCAGTACTTC
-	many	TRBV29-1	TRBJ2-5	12	CSVGGGVETQYF	TGCAGCGTTGGAGGTGGTGTAGAGACCCAGTACTTC
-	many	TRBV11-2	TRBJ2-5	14	CASSPVWRLETQYF	TGTGCCAGCAGCCCAGTCTGGCGGCTGGAGACCCAGTACTTC
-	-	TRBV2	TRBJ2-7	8	CASKGQYF	TGTGCCAGCAAGGGACAGTACTTC
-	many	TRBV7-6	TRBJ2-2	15	CASSLAPVFSGELFF	TGTGCCAGCAGCTTAGCCCCAGTATTCAGCGGGGAGCTGTTTTTT
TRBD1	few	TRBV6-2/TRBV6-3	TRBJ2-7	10	CARTGPQEYF	TGTGCCAGGACAGGGCCACAAGAGTACTTC
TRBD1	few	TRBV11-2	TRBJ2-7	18	CASSLGNGFPGGRDEQYF	TGTGCCAGCAGCTTAGGGAACGGTTTCCCAGGGGGCAGGGACGAGCAGTACTTC
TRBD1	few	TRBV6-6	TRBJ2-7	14	CASSPEGAFDEQYF	TGTGCCAGCAGTCCCGAGGGGGCTTTCGACGAGCAGTACTTC
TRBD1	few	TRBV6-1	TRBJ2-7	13	CASSAGGFFEQYF	TGTGCCAGCAGTGCAGGGGGCTTCTTCGAGCAGTACTTC
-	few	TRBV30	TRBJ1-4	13	CAWSADGGEKLFF	TGTGCCTGGAGTGCGGACGGTGGGGAAAAACTGTTTTTT
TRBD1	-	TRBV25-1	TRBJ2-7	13	CARQGPGAYEQYF	TGTGCCAGACAGGGGCCCGGAGCTTACGAGCAGTACTTC